This TCR beta chain was sequenced in a study of Graves' ophthalmopathy and Graves' hyperthyroidism (dated by TCRdb to the late 2010s). Regarding the study in general: Peripheral blood was collected at initial diagnosis, prior to any treatment. The study used TCR beta repertoire signatures to distinguish Graves' ophthalmopathy from Graves' hyperthyroidism and to predict progression to ophthalmopathy. In total, 135 blood samples were TCR-sequenced: fewer than 50 ophthalmopathy, roughly 77 hyperthyroidism and some 17 hyperthyroidism-to-ophthalmopathy patients. To explore V-J signatures that separate ophthalmopathy from hyperthyroidism, a discovery set of about 96 patients was enrolled, consisting of more than 40 with ophthalmopathy and around 57 with stable hyperthyroidism. The independent validation cohort included under 20 hyperthyroidism patients plus 17 patients who later progressed from hyperthyroidism to ophthalmopathy. In roughly 6 hyperthyroidism patients, the T-cell repertoires found in thyroid tissue were compared with those found in blood. After sampling, hyperthyroidism patients received methimazole starting at 30 mg daily, and ophthalmopathy patients received high-dose intravenous methylprednisolone.

This clonotype showed up many times. Its antigen specificity is not known. Per-nucleotide qualities are absent, and no much larger clonotype sits a single base away. The germline V gene encodes CDR1 SGHTA and CDR2 FQGNSA. Trimming leaves V shorter by 6 bases and J shorter by 1 base, with the junction holding 7 bases beyond the gene matches. From its cysteine to its phenylalanine, the CDR3 spans 15 amino acids. Only the CDR3 DNA is retained, 45 bases long and in frame from the first base. For repertoire sequencing, TCR beta CDR3 regions were amplified from RNA transcripts. HTBI primers and the Qiagen OneStep RT-PCR kit were used in a first-round RT-PCR, which was followed by a second-round multiplex PCR, size selection and purification. Sequencing of the libraries was carried out on an Illumina HiSeq2000 in paired-end mode with 100 bp reads. As for how the authors treated the data: SOAPnuke was used for read processing, and reads with adapters, uncalled bases, a mean Phred below 15, or no exact constant-primer or identifier match were discarded. COPE v1.2.5 was used to merge the high-quality paired reads. Each unique nucleotide sequence was treated as a clonotype, and MiTCR v1.1 was used to align the clonotypes to the IMGT TRB V, D and J references. The analysis was limited to V-J combinations with a frequency above 0.0001, which together covered 99.2% of repertoires. For each V-J combination, a TCR clonal expansion and chaos score was defined as F50 clonal expansion divided by the chaos observed in the TCRdist matrix. Features were reduced by Welch's t-statistics and random forest to around 14 V-J combinations, which fed a naive Bayes classifier. Thyroid-blood repertoire similarity was quantified with the Morisita-Horn index. Using fastp trimming at Q25 and MiXCR clonotype assembly, TCRdb reanalyzed the public sequencing data and kept in-frame beta chains. Every CDR3 protein is listed once, alongside the most common genes and DNA of its rows. The V and J calls and clone size are TCRdb's, not the authors'. The sample table holds hundreds of thousands of distinct CDR3 sequences, of which 35% to 45% were seen once. The ten largest clones capture over 2.5% of the sample.

Ophthalmopathy patients were characterized by moderately to severely active disease, a Clinical Activity Score of at least 3, a NOSPECS grade of at least 4, and a disease duration under 3 months. Patients with other autoimmune diseases, uncontrolled infections, pregnancy or lactation were excluded. Clinical symptoms, serum thyroxine, TRAb, thyroid ultrasound and orbital computed tomography were used for diagnosis. Using Ficoll-Paque density gradient centrifugation, PBMCs were isolated from over 8.5 ml of fresh peripheral blood. Trizol reagent was used to extract the total RNA, and its quality was then checked on an Agilent 2100 Bioanalyzer. What the work shows at the level of the full study, not this receptor alone: In validation, the model predicted ophthalmopathy progression with 70.59% sensitivity and 72% to 80% specificity; some twelve predicted patients were CT-confirmed with GO in a median of around 6 months. The 13-signature model separated ophthalmopathy from stable hyperthyroidism with approximately 88% sensitivity and approximately 83% specificity in cross-validation, and 80%/75% in the test set. No statistical method was used to set the sample size in advance, and the investigators knew which group each participant was assigned to. Most expanded thyroid clonotypes with frequency above 0.001 were also detected in blood, suggesting blood repertoires may reflect the thyroid immune response.

This clonotype was obtained from an adult man with Graves' ophthalmopathy. The rearranged chain carries TRBV7-2 and TRBJ2-5, and 8 bases in between align with TRBD2. Sequences were obtained from peripheral blood. The nucleotides read TGTGCCAGCAGATTGGCGGGGGGCCTCCAAGAGACCCAGTACTTC. The resulting protein is CASRLAGGLQETQYF.